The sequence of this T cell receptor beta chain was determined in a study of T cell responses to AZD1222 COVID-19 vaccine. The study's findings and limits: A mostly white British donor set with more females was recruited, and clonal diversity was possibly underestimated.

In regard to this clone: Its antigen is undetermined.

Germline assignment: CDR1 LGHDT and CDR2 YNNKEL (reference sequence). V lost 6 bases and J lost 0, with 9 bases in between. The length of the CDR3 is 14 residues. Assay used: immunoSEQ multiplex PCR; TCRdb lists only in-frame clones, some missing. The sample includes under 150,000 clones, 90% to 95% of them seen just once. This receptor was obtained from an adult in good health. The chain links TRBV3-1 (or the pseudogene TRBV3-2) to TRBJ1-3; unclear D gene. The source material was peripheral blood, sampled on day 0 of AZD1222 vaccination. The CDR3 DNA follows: TGTGCCAGCAGTCCTCAGAGCTCTGGAAACACCATATATTTT. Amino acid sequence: CASSPQSSGNTIYF.